This TCR beta chain was sequenced for a study of beta chain features in type 1 diabetes. Overall study context: The number of sorted cells examined across all samples was approximately 110,000,000.

Findings and caveats of the study: When Type 1 diabetes patients were examined, their TCRB CDR3s proved moderately but significantly shorter in all four CD4+ subsets. Comparison showed that naive, central memory and Treg TCRB repertoires appeared more similar among patients than among healthy donors. Any HLA type influence on TCRB rearrangement was left unresolved here.

All of the sorted populations showed purity greater than 95%. Sequencing targeted expressed TCRB transcripts, as all isolated RNA had been reverse transcribed. Data came from immunoSEQ multiplex PCR; TCRdb stores just in-frame clones and leaves some out. This table holds more than 250,000 clones, about a fifth found once. CDR1 is SEHNR, CDR2 FQNEAQ, per germline (reference sequence). This CDR3 has 14 residues. V was trimmed by 4 bases and J by 8 bases, leaving 14 bases between them. This clone was counted only a few times. Its cognate antigen is unknown. The genes are TRBV7-9 and TRBJ2-2; possible D gene TRBD2, 5 bases. Sequenced sample: naive CD4+ T cells from blood. This TCR was sampled from a woman aged 35 to 49 with type 1 diabetes. The CDR3 reads CASSYPGGSGELFF. CDR3 sequence (DNA): TGTGCCAGCAGCTACCCGGGCGGGTCAGGGGAGCTGTTTTTT. The full variable domain, rest sourced from reference TRBV7-9 and TRBJ2-2, is DTGVSQNPRHKITKRGQNVTFRCDPISEHNRLYWYRQTLGQGPEFLTYFQNEAQLEKSRLLSDRFSAERPKGSFSTLEIQRTEQGDSAMYLCASSYPGGSGELFFGEGSRLTVL.